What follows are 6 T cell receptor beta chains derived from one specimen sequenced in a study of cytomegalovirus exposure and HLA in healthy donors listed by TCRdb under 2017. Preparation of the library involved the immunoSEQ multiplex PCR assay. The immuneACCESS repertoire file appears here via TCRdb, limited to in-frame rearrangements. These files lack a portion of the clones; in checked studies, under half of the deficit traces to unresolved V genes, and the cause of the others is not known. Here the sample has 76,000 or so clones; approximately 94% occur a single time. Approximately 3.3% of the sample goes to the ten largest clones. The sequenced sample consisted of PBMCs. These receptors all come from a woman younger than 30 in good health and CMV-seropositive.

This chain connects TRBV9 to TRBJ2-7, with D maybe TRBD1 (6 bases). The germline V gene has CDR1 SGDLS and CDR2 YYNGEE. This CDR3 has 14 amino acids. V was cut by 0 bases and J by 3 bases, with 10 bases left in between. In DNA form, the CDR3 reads TGTGCCAGCAGCGTAGGCGCAGGGGACTACGAGCAGTACTTC. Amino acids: CASSVGAGDYEQYF.

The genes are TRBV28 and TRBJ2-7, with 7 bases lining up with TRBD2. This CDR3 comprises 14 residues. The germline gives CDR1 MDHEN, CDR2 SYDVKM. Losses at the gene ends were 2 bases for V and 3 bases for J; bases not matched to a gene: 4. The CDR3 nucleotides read TGTGCCAGCAGTTTAGGTGGACTAGTCTACGAGCAGTACTTC. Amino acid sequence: CASSLGGLVYEQYF.

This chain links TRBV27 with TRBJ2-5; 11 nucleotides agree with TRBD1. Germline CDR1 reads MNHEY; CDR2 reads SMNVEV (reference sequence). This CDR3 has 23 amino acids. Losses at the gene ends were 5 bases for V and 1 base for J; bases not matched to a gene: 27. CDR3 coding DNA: TGTGCCAGCAGTCACGAGGACAGGGGGCATGAAACTAGCGTCTCCCTTGCCCAAGAGACCCAGTACTTC. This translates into CASSHEDRGHETSVSLAQETQYF.

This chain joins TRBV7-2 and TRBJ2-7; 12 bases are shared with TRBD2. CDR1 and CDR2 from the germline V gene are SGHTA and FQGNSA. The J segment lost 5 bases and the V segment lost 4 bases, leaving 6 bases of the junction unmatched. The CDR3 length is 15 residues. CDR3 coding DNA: TGTGCCAGCAGCTCGACTAGCGGGGGCATCAACGAGCAGTACTTC. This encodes CASSSTSGGINEQYF.

CDR3 loop: CASSDRRDDEKLFF. The CDR3 nucleotides read TGTGCCAGCAGTGACCGACGGGATGATGAAAAACTGTTTTTT. The gene calls are TRBV28 and TRBJ1-4; D uncertain. This CDR3 is built from 14 residues. Germline V CDR1 and CDR2: MDHEN, SYDVKM. Between the trimmed V and J ends, which lost 5 bases and 6 bases, there was a span of 13 bases. Complete variable domain (other parts from reference TRBV28 and TRBJ1-4): DVKVTQSSRYLVKRTGEKVFLECVQDMDHENMFWYRQDPGLGLRLIYFSYDVKMKEKGDIPEGYSVSREKKERFSLILESASTNQTSMYLCASSDRRDDEKLFFGSGTQLSVL.

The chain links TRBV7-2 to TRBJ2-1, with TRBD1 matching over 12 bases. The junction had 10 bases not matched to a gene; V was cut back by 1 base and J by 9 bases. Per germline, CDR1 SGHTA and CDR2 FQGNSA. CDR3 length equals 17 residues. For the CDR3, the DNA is TGTGCCAGCAGCTTAGGGGGCCCGGGACAGGGGGCCGGTGAGCAGTTCTTC. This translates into CASSLGGPGQGAGEQFF. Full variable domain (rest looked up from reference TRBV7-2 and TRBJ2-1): GAGVSQSPSNKVTEKGKDVELRCDPISGHTALYWYRQSLGQGLEFLIYFQGNSAPDKSGLPSDRFSAERTGGSVSTLTIQRTQQEDSAVYLCASSLGGPGQGAGEQFFGPGTRLTVL.